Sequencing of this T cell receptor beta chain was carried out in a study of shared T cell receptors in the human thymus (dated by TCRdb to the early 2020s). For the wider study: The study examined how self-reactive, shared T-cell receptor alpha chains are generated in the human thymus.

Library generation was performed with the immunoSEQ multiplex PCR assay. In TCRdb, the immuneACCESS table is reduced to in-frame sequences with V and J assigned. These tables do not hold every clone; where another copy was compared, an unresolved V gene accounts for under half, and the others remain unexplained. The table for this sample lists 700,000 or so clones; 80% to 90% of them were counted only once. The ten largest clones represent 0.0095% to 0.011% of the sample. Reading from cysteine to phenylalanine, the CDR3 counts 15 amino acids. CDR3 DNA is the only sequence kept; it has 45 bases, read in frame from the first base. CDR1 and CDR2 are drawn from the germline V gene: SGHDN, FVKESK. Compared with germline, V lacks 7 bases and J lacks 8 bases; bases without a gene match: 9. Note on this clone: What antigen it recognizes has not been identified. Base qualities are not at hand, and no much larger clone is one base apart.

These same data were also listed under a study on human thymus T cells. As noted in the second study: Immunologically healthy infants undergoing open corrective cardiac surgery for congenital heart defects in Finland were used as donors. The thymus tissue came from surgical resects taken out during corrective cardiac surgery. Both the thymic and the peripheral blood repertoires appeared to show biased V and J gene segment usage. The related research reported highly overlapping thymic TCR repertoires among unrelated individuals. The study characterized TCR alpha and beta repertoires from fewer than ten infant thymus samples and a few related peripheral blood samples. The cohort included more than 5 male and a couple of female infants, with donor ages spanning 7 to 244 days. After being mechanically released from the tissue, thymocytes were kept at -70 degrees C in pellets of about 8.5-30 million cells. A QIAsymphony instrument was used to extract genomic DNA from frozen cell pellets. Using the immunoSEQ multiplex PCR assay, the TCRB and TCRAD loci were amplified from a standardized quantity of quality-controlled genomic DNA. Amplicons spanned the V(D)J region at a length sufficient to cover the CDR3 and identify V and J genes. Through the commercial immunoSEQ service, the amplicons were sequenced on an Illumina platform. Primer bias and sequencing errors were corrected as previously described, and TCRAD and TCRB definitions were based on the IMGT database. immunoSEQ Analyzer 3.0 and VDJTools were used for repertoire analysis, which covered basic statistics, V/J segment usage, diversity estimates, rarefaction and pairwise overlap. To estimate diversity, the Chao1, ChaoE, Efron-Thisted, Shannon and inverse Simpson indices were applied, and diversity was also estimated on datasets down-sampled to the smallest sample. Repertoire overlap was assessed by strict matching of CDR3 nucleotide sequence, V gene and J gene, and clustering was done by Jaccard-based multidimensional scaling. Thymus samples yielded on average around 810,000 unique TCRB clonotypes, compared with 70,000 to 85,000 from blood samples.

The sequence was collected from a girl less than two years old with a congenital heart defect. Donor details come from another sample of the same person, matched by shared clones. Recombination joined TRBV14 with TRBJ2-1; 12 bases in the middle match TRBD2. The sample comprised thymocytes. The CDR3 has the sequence CASTASGGEKDEQFF. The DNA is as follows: TGTGCCAGCACGGCTAGCGGGGGGGAGAAGGATGAGCAGTTCTTC. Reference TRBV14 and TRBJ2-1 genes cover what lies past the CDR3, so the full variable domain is EAGVTQFPSHSVIEKGQTVTLRCDPISGHDNLYWYRRVMGKEIKFLLHFVKESKQDESGMPNNRFLAERTGGTYSTLKVQPAELEDSGVYFCASTASGGEKDEQFFGPGTRLTVL.